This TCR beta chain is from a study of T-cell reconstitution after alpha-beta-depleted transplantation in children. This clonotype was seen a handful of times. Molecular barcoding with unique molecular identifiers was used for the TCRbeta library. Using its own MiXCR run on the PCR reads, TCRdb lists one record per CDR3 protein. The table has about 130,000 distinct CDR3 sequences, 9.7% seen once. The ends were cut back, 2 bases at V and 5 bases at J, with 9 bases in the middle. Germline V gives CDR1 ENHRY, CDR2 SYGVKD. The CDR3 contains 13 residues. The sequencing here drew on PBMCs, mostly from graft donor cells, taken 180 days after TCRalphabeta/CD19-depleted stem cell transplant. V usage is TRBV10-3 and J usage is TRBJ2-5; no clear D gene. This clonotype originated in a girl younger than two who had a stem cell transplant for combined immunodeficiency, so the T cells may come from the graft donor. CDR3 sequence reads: CAISERVGETQYF. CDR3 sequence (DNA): TGTGCCATCAGTGAGCGAGTTGGGGAGACCCAGTACTTC.